The next 27 T cell receptor beta chains were all read from a single sample in a study of blood T cell repertoires in COVID-19. Method: immunoSEQ multiplex PCR; TCRdb's copy keeps in-frame clones and lacks some. The sample records approximately 140,000 clones, 88% being singletons. The sample consisted of peripheral blood. These receptors were obtained from a man in his sixties or seventies with active COVID-19.

The chain is built from TRBV13 and TRBJ1-2, with 8 bases that match TRBD1. The CDR3 spans 16 residues. V trimming: 5 bases; J trimming: 6 bases; junction bases outside the gene matches: 14. Germline CDR1 reads PRHDT; CDR2 reads FYEKMQ (reference sequence). The CDR3 reads CASSPLSGQGFDGYTF. Here the CDR3 DNA reads TGTGCCAGCAGCCCTCTCTCCGGACAGGGTTTCGATGGCTACACCTTC. Based on the CDR3 plus reference TRBV13 and TRBJ1-2, the full variable domain is AAGVIQSPRHLIKEKRETATLKCYPIPRHDTVYWYQQGPGQDPQFLISFYEKMQSDKGSIPDRFSAQQFSDYHSELNMSSLELGDSALYFCASSPLSGQGFDGYTFGSGTRLTVV.

The chain is built from TRBV27 and TRBJ2-7; D possibly corresponds to TRBD2 (5 bases). There are 13 residues in the CDR3. Germline lookup yields CDR1 MNHEY and CDR2 SMNVEV (reference sequence). V shed 6 bases and J shed 4 bases, with 13 bases lying between them. CDR3 bases: TGTGCCAGCAGGGACTCCTTAACATACGAGCAGTACTTC. Translation gives CASRDSLTYEQYF.

The rearrangement uses TRBV25-1 and TRBJ2-5; D possibly corresponds to TRBD1 (6 bases). The CDR3 is made up of 15 amino acids. V was clipped by 2 bases and J by 5 bases, with 15 bases between them. In germline, CDR1 is MGHDK, CDR2 SYGVNS. The CDR3 DNA reads TGTGCCAGCAGTGAAATGGACAGAACAACGGAGACCCAGTACTTC. Its translation is CASSEMDRTTETQYF.

This clone has only a few counts. The chain has TRBV19 and TRBJ1-6, with a tentative D call TRBD1 (6 bases). Trimming took 2 bases from V and 4 from J, leaving 12 bases between them. The germline V gene encodes CDR1 LNHDA and CDR2 SQIVND (reference sequence). CDR3 length equals 16 residues. The CDR3 DNA follows: TGTGCCAGTAGTATATCGACAGGTGGTTATAATTCACCCCTCCACTTT. It specifies CASSISTGGYNSPLHF.

This chain joins TRBV24-1 and TRBJ1-1; D might be TRBD1 (5 bases). CDR3 length: 12 residues. Germline CDR1 reads KGHDR; CDR2 reads SFDVKD. With 9 bases removed from V and 7 bases from J, the gap between germline ends came to 14 bases. Written as DNA, the CDR3 is TGTGCCACCTGGGGGGGTAAGGGTGAAGCTTTCTTT. Its translation: CATWGGKGEAFF.

The gene calls are TRBV3-1 (or the pseudogene TRBV3-2) and TRBJ1-1; D unresolved. The CDR3 sequence is 13 residues long. Germline V gene sequence: CDR1 LGHDT, CDR2 YNNKEL (reference sequence). V was pared by 5 bases and J by 0 bases, with 7 bases between. In DNA, the CDR3 is TGTGCCAGCAGCTACGCAGTGAACACTGAAGCTTTCTTT. It is translated as CASSYAVNTEAFF.

V and J are TRBV24-1 and TRBJ2-5; 8 bases are a match to TRBD1. J was trimmed by 2 bases and V by 5 bases; bases with no gene match: 6. This CDR3 has 15 amino acids. Germline CDR1 and CDR2: KGHDR and SFDVKD. The CDR3 is CATSGTGGSQETQYF. Here the CDR3 DNA reads TGTGCCACCAGTGGCACAGGGGGGTCGCAAGAGACCCAGTACTTC.

The genes are TRBV18 and TRBJ1-4; TRBD1 matches 7 bases. The CDR3 has 13 amino acids. Per the germline V gene, CDR1 is KGHSH and CDR2 is LQKENI. The CDR3 here is CASKGQSNEKLFF. The DNA of the CDR3 is TGTGCATCAAAGGGACAGTCTAATGAAAAACTGTTTTTT.

The J gene is TRBJ1-5, the V gene TRBV6-1; tentative D call: TRBD1 (5 bases). Trimming pared 1 base from V and 0 bases from J, leaving 10 bases between. The CDR3 is 16 residues long. The germline V gene has CDR1 MNHNS and CDR2 SASEGT. The CDR3 DNA reads as TGTGCCAGCAGTGAAGGGACACTGTATAGCAATCAGCCCCAGCATTTT. Encoded protein: CASSEGTLYSNQPQHF.

The rearrangement links TRBV5-1 to TRBJ2-7; TRBD2 agrees at 7 bases. The CDR3 is 13 amino acids. V lost 0 bases, J lost 5 bases, and 2 bases stayed unmatched. Looked up from germline, CDR1 is SGHRS and CDR2 is YFSETQ. The CDR3 DNA is TGCGCCAGCAGCTTGGAGCTAGCGGACGAGCAGTACTTC. It codes for CASSLELADEQYF.

This clone came up once. The V call is TRBV6-5, the J call TRBJ2-1; the D gene is possibly TRBD2 (6 bases). The CDR3 totals 15 residues. Germline V gives CDR1 MNHEY, CDR2 SVGAGI. The V gene lost 7 bases and the J gene lost 0 bases, with 13 bases spanning the gap. In DNA form, the CDR3 reads TGTGCCAGCACTTCGGGGGTGGGCTCCTACAATGAGCAGTTCTTC. Translated: CASTSGVGSYNEQFF.

The J gene is TRBJ1-4, the V gene TRBV28; 8 nucleotides agree with TRBD1. Germline V CDR1 and CDR2: MDHEN, SYDVKM. The CDR3 covers 15 residues. J gave up 5 bases and V 5 bases, and 7 bases lay outside the gene matches. As DNA, the CDR3 is TGTGCCAGCAGTCAGGGGGCAGGGGACAATGAAAAACTGTTTTTT. Its translation: CASSQGAGDNEKLFF.

The rearrangement uses TRBV9 and TRBJ2-5; 9 bases agree with TRBD1. The CDR3 has 16 amino acids. With 0 bases clipped from V and 1 base from J, the junction kept 4 bases outside the gene matches. Germline V gene data show CDR1 as SGDLS and CDR2 as YYNGEE. The CDR3 DNA follows: TGTGCCAGCAGCGTAGGGGGACAGGGTACCCAAGAGACCCAGTACTTC. It codes for CASSVGGQGTQETQYF.

The chain is built from TRBV7-3 and TRBJ1-1; D is perhaps TRBD1 (6 bases). The CDR3 runs to 14 residues. Germline loops: CDR1 SGHTA, CDR2 FQGTGA. Trimming took 4 bases from V and 1 from J, leaving 10 bases between them. CDR3 DNA sequence: TGTGCCAGCAGCTCCGGACAGACGAACACTGAAGCTTTCTTT. This sequence encodes CASSSGQTNTEAFF.

This clone was picked up a small number of times. The V call is TRBV5-4, the J call TRBJ2-1; 10 bases agree with TRBD2. V lost 0 bases and J lost 8; bases outside the gene matches: 8. Germline CDR1 SGHNT, CDR2 YYREEE (reference sequence). The CDR3 spans 16 residues. CDR3 sequence reads: CASSLVAGGRWDEQFF. The CDR3 bases are TGTGCCAGCAGCTTGGTAGCGGGAGGTCGGTGGGATGAGCAGTTCTTC.

The gene calls are TRBV28 and TRBJ2-7; TRBD2 aligns across 7 bases. Trimming at V came to 7 bases and at J to 5 bases, leaving 14 bases not matched to a gene. The CDR3 consists of 15 residues. CDR1 MDHEN and CDR2 SYDVKM come from the germline V gene. The CDR3 region is CASTAQTGRRNEQYF. The CDR3 coding sequence is TGTGCCAGCACCGCACAGACCGGGAGGCGGAACGAGCAGTACTTC.

The genes are TRBV19 and TRBJ1-2; weak D call: TRBD1 (5 bases). The V gene lost 4 bases and the J gene lost 6 bases, with 12 bases spanning the gap. This CDR3 is 13 amino acids long. CDR1 LNHDA and CDR2 SQIVND come from the germline V gene (reference sequence). Here the CDR3 reads CASSKGRSDGYTF. Written as DNA, the CDR3 is TGTGCCAGTAGTAAGGGGAGGTCGGATGGCTACACCTTC.

The chain recombines TRBV7-2 with TRBJ2-7; TRBD1 matches at 7 bases. Germline-derived CDR1 and CDR2 are SGHTA and FQGNSA. Trimming took 3 bases from V and 3 from J; bases not matched to a gene: 8. This CDR3 comprises 15 residues. The CDR3 coding sequence is TGTGCCAGCAGCTTGTCCGGACAGGCGAGCTACGAGCAGTACTTC. As protein: CASSLSGQASYEQYF.

The chain carries TRBV7-2 and TRBJ2-5, with 7 nucleotides matching TRBD2. This CDR3 is built from 15 residues. V was clipped by 6 bases and J by 1 base; unmatched bases: 8. Germline CDR1 and CDR2: SGHTA and FQGNSA. The CDR3 DNA reads as TGTGCCAGCAGTTTTGAAGGGAGGGGCCAAGAGACCCAGTACTTC. This encodes CASSFEGRGQETQYF.

This chain joins TRBV18 and TRBJ2-7, with TRBD1 as a possible D gene (6 bases). The germline V gene has CDR1 KGHSH and CDR2 LQKENI. The V and J ends lost 2 bases and 7 bases respectively, with 18 bases between them. The CDR3 totals 15 residues. The CDR3 sequence: CASSPSLGQTGEQYF. In nucleotides, the CDR3 is TGTGCCAGCTCACCAAGCCTAGGACAGACGGGGGAGCAGTACTTC.

The chain has TRBV19 and TRBJ1-5, with TRBD1 matching 7 bases. This CDR3 comprises 16 residues. The germline CDR1 and CDR2 sequences are LNHDA and SQIVND (reference sequence). The V segment lost 0 bases and the J segment 6 bases; nucleotides outside the gene matches: 8. CDR3 sequence reads: CASSIDPGQRRQPQHF. For the CDR3, the DNA is TGTGCCAGTAGTATAGATCCGGGACAGCGGCGTCAGCCCCAGCATTTT.

The V and J genes are TRBV5-1 and TRBJ1-4; the match to TRBD1 covers 7 bases. This CDR3 spans 15 amino acids. V dropped 5 bases and J dropped 8; count of bases not matched to a gene: 12. Per the germline V gene, CDR1 is SGHRS and CDR2 is YFSETQ. The CDR3 sequence is CASSPNRGRGEKLFF. In nucleotides, the CDR3 is TGCGCCAGCAGTCCGAACAGGGGACGAGGAGAAAAACTGTTTTTT.

The chain has TRBV5-6 and TRBJ2-1, with 8 positions matching TRBD2. The V gene's germline CDR1 is SGHDT and CDR2 YYEEEE. The ends lost 4 bases at V and 1 base at J; junction bases unmatched: 10. The CDR3 is 17 amino acids. CDR3 DNA: TGTGCCAGCAGCCTAAAACAGGGCGGGAGGTCCTACAATGAGCAGTTCTTC. This gives the protein CASSLKQGGRSYNEQFF.

This clone has only one observation. The rearrangement joins TRBV2 to TRBJ2-7; possible D gene TRBD2, 6 bases. Germline loops: CDR1 SNHLY, CDR2 FYNNEI. The CDR3 runs to 14 residues. Trimming stripped 4 bases from V and 2 bases from J, with 12 bases between. This chain's CDR3 is CASSASSVTYEQYF. The CDR3 coding sequence is TGTGCCAGCAGTGCATCTAGCGTTACCTACGAGCAGTACTTC.

CDR3 in amino acids: CASSLGTAYEQYF. CDR3 bases: TGTGCCAGCAGCTTAGGGACAGCCTACGAGCAGTACTTC. J is TRBJ2-7 and V is TRBV11-2; D might be TRBD1 (6 bases). Germline loops: CDR1 SGHAT, CDR2 FQNNGV. The CDR3 sequence is 13 residues long. V lost 1 base and J lost 2, with 6 bases in between. Using reference TRBV11-2 and TRBJ2-7 for the parts outside the CDR3, the full variable domain is EAGVAQSPRYKIIEKRQSVAFWCNPISGHATLYWYQQILGQGPKLLIQFQNNGVVDDSQLPKDRFSAERLKGVDSTLKIQPAKLEDSAVYLCASSLGTAYEQYFGPGTRLTVT.

The gene calls are TRBV7-8 and TRBJ2-3, with unresolved D. The V end was cut by 4 bases, the J end by 3 bases, with 2 bases between. This CDR3 spans 11 amino acids. Germline lookup yields CDR1 SGHVS and CDR2 FQNEAQ. The CDR3 is CASSSTDTQYF. The CDR3 DNA sequence: TGTGCCAGCAGCTCTACAGATACGCAGTATTTT.

The J gene is TRBJ2-7, the V gene TRBV5-4; 8 bases align to TRBD2. The V gene end was trimmed by 4 bases and the J gene end by 0 bases; junction bases not matched to a gene: 6. This CDR3 is built from 15 residues. Per germline, CDR1 SGHNT and CDR2 YYREEE (reference sequence). The CDR3 DNA reads TGTGCCAGCAGCCCTGTAGCGGGACCCTCCTACGAGCAGTACTTC. This encodes CASSPVAGPSYEQYF.